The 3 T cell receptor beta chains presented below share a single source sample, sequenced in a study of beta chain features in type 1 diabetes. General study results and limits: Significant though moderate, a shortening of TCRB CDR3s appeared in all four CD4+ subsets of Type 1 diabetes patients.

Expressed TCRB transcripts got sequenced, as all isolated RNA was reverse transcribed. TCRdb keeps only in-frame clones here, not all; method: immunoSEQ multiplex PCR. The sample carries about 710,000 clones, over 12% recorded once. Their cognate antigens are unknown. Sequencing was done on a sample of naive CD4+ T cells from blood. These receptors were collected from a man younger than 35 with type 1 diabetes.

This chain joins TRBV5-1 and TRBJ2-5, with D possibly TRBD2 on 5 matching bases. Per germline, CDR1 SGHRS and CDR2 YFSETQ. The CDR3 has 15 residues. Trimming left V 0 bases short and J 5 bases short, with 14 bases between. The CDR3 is CASSLGGNSFETQYF. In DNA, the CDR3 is TGCGCCAGCAGCTTGGGAGGGAACAGTTTTGAGACCCAGTACTTC. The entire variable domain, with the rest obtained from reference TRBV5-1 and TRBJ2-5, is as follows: KAGVTQTPRYLIKTRGQQVTLSCSPISGHRSVSWYQQTPGQGLQFLFEYFSETQRNKGNFPGRFSGRQFSNSRSEMNVSTLELGDSALYLCASSLGGNSFETQYFGPGTRLLVL.

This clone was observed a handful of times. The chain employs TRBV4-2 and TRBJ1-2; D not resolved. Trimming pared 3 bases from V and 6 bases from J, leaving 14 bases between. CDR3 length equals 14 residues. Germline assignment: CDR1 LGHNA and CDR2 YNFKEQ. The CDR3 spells CASSQAYDSNGYTF. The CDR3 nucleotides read TGTGCCAGCAGCCAGGCCTATGATAGTAATGGCTACACCTTC.

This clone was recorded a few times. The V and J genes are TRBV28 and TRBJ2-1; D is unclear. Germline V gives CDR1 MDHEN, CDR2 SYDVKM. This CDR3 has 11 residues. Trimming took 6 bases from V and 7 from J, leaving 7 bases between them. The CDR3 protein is CASSQRNEQFF. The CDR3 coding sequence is TGTGCCAGCAGCCAGAGGAATGAGCAGTTCTTC.